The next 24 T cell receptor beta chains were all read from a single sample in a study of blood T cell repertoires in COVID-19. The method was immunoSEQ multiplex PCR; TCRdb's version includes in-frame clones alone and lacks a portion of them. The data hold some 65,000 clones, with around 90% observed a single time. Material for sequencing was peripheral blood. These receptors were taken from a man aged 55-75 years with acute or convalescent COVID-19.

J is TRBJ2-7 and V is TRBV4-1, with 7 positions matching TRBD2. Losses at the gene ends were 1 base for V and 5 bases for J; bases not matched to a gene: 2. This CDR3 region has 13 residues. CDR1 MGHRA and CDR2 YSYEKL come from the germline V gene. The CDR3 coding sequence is TGCGCCAGCAGCCAAGGACTAGCTAACGAGCAGTACTTC. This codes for CASSQGLANEQYF.

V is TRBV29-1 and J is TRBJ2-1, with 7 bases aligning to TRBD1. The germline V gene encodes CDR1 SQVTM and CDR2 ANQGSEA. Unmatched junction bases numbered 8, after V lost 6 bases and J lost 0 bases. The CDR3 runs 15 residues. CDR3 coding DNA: TGCAGCGTGAAAAAGACAGGGCGCTCCTACAATGAGCAGTTCTTC. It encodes CSVKKTGRSYNEQFF.

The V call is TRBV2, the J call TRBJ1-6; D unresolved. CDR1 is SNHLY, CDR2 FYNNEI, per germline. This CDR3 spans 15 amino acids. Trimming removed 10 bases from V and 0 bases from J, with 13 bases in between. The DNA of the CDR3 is TGTGCCATTAAAAGGACTAGCTCCTATAATTCACCCCTCCACTTT. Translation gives CAIKRTSSYNSPLHF.

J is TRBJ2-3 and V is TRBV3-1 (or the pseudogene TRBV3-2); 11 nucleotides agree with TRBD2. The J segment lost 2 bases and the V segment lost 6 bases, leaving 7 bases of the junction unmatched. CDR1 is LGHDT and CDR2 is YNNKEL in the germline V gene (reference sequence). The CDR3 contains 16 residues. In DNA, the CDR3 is TGTGCCAGCAGTCTAGCGGGGGGATTCCTCACAGATACGCAGTATTTT. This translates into CASSLAGGFLTDTQYF.

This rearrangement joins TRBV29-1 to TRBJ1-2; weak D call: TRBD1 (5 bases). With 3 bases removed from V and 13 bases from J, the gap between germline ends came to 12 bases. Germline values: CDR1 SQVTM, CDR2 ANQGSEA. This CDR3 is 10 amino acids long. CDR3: CSVDRAGSTF. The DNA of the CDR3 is TGCAGCGTTGACAGGGCTGGTTCCACCTTC.

This CDR3 reads CASKNDRAGNEKLFF. The CDR3 DNA is TGTGCCAGCAAAAACGACAGGGCTGGGAATGAAAAACTGTTTTTT. The chain links TRBV6-5 to TRBJ1-4, with 7 positions matching TRBD1. Per germline, CDR1 MNHEY and CDR2 SVGAGI. The V and J ends lost 7 bases and 5 bases, in that order; junction bases with no gene match: 10. This CDR3 has 15 residues.

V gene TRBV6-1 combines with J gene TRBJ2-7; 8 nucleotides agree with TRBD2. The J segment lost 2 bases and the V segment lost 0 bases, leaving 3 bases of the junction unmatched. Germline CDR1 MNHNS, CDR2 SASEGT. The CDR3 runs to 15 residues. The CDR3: CASSEARGGPYEQYF. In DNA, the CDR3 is TGTGCCAGCAGTGAAGCCCGGGGGGGCCCCTACGAGCAGTACTTC.

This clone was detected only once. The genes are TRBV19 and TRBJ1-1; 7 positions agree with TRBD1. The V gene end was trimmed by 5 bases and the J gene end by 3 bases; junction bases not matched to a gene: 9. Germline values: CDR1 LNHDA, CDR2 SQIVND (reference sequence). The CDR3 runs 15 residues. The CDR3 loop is CASSSRWQGDTEAFF. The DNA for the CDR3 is TGTGCCAGTAGTTCCCGGTGGCAGGGGGACACTGAAGCTTTCTTT. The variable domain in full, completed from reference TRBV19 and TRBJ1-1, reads DGGITQSPKYLFRKEGQNVTLSCEQNLNHDAMYWYRQDPGQGLRLIYYSQIVNDFQKGDIAEGYSVSREKKESFPLTVTSAQKNPTAFYLCASSSRWQGDTEAFFGQGTRLTVV.

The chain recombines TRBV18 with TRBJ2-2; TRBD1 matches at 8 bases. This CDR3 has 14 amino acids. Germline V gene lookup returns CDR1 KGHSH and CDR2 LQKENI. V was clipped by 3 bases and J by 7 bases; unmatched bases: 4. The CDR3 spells CASSPGTGGGELFF. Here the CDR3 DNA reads TGTGCCAGCTCACCCGGGACAGGAGGCGGGGAGCTGTTTTTT.

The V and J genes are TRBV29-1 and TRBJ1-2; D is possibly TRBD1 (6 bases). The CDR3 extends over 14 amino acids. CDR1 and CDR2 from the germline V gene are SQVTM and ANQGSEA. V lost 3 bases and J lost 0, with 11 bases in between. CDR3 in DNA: TGCAGCGTTGAGGGCAGGGGATCTAACTATGGCTACACCTTC. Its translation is CSVEGRGSNYGYTF. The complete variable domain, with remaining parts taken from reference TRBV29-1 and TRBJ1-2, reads SAVISQKPSRDICQRGTSLTIQCQVDSQVTMMFWYRQQPGQSLTLIATANQGSEATYESGFVIDKFPISRPNLTFSTLTVSNMSPEDSSIYLCSVEGRGSNYGYTFGSGTRLTVV.

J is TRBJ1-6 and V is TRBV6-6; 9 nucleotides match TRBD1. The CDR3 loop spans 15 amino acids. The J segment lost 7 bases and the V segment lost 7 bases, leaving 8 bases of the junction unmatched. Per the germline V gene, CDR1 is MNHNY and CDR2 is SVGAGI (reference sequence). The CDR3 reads CASTLQGAGNSPLHF. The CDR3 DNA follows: TGTGCCAGCACCCTACAGGGGGCAGGGAATTCACCCCTCCACTTT.

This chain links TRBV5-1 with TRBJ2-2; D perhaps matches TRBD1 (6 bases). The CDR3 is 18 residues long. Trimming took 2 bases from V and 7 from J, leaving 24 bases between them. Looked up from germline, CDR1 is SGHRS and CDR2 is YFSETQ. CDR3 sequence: CASSLNLVPGHPSGELFF. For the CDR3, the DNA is TGCGCCAGCAGCTTAAACCTGGTACCGGGACACCCAAGCGGGGAGCTGTTTTTT. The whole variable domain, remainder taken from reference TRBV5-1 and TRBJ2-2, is KAGVTQTPRYLIKTRGQQVTLSCSPISGHRSVSWYQQTPGQGLQFLFEYFSETQRNKGNFPGRFSGRQFSNSRSEMNVSTLELGDSALYLCASSLNLVPGHPSGELFFGEGSRLTVL.

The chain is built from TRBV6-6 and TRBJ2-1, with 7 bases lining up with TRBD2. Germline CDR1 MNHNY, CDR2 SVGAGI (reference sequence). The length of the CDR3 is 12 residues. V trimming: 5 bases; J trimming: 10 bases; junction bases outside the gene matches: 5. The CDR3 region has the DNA TGTGCCAGCAGTATCTTGGGGGGGGAGCAGTTCTTC. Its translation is CASSILGGEQFF.

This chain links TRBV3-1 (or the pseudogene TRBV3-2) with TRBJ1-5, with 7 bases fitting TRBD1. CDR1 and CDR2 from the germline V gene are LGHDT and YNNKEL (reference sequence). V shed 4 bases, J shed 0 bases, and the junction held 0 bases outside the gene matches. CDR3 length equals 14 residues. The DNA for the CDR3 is TGTGCCAGCAGCCGACAGGGTAGCAATCAGCCCCAGCATTTT. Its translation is CASSRQGSNQPQHF.

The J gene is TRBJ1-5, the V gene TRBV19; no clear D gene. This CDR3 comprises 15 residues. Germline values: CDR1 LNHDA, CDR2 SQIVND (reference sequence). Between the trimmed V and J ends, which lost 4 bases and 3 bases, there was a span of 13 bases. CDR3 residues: CASSRGGSSNQPQHF. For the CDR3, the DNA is TGTGCCAGTAGTAGAGGTGGGAGCTCCAATCAGCCCCAGCATTTT. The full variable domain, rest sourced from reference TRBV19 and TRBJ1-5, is DGGITQSPKYLFRKEGQNVTLSCEQNLNHDAMYWYRQDPGQGLRLIYYSQIVNDFQKGDIAEGYSVSREKKESFPLTVTSAQKNPTAFYLCASSRGGSSNQPQHFGDGTRLSIL.

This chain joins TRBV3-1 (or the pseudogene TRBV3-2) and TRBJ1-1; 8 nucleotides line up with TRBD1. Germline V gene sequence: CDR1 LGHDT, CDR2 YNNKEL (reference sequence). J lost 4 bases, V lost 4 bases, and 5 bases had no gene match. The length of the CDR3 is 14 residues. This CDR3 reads CASSLSTGGTEAFF. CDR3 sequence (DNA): TGTGCCAGCAGCCTAAGCACAGGGGGCACTGAAGCTTTCTTT.

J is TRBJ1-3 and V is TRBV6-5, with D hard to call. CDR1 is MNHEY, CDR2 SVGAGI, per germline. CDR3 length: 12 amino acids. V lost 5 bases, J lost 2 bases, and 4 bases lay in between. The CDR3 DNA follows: TGTGCCAGCAGTAACACTGGAAACACCATATATTTT. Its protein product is CASSNTGNTIYF.

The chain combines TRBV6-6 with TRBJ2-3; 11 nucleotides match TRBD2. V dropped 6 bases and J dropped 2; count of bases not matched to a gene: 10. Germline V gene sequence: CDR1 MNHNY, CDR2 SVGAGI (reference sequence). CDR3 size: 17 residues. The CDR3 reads CASRRRLAGPNTDTQYF. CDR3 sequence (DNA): TGTGCCAGCAGGCGAAGACTAGCGGGGCCTAACACAGATACGCAGTATTTT.

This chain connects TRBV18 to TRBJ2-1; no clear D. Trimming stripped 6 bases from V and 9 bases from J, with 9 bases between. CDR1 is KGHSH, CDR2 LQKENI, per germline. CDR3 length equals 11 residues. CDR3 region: CASSPAGEQFF. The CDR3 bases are TGTGCCAGCTCTCCAGCCGGTGAGCAGTTCTTC. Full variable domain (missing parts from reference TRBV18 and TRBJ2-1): NAGVMQNPRHLVRRRGQEARLRCSPMKGHSHVYWYRQLPEEGLKFMVYLQKENIIDESGMPKERFSAEFPKEGPSILRIQQVVRGDSAAYFCASSPAGEQFFGPGTRLTVL.

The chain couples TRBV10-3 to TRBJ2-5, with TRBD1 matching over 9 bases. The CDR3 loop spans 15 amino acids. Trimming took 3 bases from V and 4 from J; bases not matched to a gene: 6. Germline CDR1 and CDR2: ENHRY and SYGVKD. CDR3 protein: CAISDTGQGRETQYF. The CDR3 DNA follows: TGTGCCATCAGTGATACGGGACAGGGACGAGAGACCCAGTACTTC.

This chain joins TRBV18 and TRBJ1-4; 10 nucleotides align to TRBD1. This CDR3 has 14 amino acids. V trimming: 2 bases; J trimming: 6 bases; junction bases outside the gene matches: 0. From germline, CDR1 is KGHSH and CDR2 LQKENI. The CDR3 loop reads CASSPGTGDEKLFF. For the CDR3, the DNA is TGTGCCAGCTCACCAGGGACAGGGGATGAAAAACTGTTTTTT.

The CDR3 DNA is TGTGCCAGCACGAGAGGACAGGGAAAGGCTGAAGCTTTCTTT. Translating it yields CASTRGQGKAEAFF. This chain links TRBV6-5 with TRBJ1-1; 8 bases fit TRBD1. V dropped 7 bases and J dropped 6; count of bases not matched to a gene: 10. Germline assignment: CDR1 MNHEY and CDR2 SVGAGI. CDR3 length: 14 amino acids.

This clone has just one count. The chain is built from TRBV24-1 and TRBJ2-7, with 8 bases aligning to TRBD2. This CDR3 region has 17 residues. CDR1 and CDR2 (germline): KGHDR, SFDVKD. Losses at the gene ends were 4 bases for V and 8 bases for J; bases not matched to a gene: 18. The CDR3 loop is CATSDPPTVAGTLKQYF. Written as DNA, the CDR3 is TGTGCCACCAGTGACCCCCCCACTGTAGCGGGGACCCTTAAGCAGTACTTC.

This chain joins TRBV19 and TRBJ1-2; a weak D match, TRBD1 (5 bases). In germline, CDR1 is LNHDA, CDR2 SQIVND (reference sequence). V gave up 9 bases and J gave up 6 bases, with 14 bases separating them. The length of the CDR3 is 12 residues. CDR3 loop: CASSFGGDGYTF. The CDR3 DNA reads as TGTGCCAGCTCGTTCGGGGGGGATGGCTACACCTTC.